The present entry profiles one T cell receptor (beta chain) with its context. The data originate from a study of CD8 T cells in Susac syndrome. The RNA input was roughly 0.45 to 1 ug, and it was reverse transcribed with random hexamers. TCRdb recomputed calls from the immunoSEQ multiplex PCR reads with MiXCR, one row per CDR3 protein. The sample consists of 150,000 to 200,000 distinct CDR3 sequences, approximately 95% of them appearing once. Sequenced: CD8+ T cells from PBMCs. The TCR originated in a human donor with multiple sclerosis.

The CDR3 DNA sequence: TGTGCCAGCAGCTTAGGATCCAGGAAGAACACTGAAGCTTTCTTT. Protein sequence: CASSLGSRKNTEAFF. The chain joins TRBV7-9 to TRBJ1-1; D is uncertain. The V and J ends lost 1 base and 1 base respectively, with 10 bases between them. CDR1 and CDR2 (germline): SEHNR, FQNEAQ (reference sequence). This CDR3 has 15 residues.